The 10 T cell receptor beta chains presented below share a single source sample, sequenced in a study of identical twins. TCRdb analysed the 5' RACE reads with MiXCR anew, one entry per CDR3 protein. The data show under 300,000 distinct CDR3 sequences, 6% to 7% seen once. The data were also submitted as part of a second study, on T cells expressing NK-cell markers.

Sample: CD8+ T cells sorted from blood. These receptors came from a woman aged 18-29 years in good health.

The chain uses TRBV12-3 or TRBV12-4 and TRBJ1-6; no clear D. V was shortened by 1 base and J by 15 bases, with 10 bases between the two germline ends. CDR3 length equals 12 residues. The CDR3 bases are TGTGCCAGCAGTTTAGGACTTGTTGACCTCCACTTT. The encoded protein is CASSLGLVDLHF.

The J gene is TRBJ2-1, the V gene TRBV3-1; TRBD2 aligns across 13 bases. This CDR3 comprises 15 residues. J gave up 8 bases and V 4 bases, and 5 bases lay outside the gene matches. Germline-derived CDR1 and CDR2 are LGHDT and YNNKEL (reference sequence). The CDR3 coding sequence is TGTGCCAGCAGCCGCGGACTAGCGGGAGTGGATGAGCAGTTCTTC. This translates into CASSRGLAGVDEQFF.

This clonotype was seen at least ten times. The genes are TRBV12-3 or TRBV12-4 and TRBJ2-3; 9 bases map to TRBD2. V was pared by 3 bases and J by 2 bases, with 6 bases of the junction left unmatched. This CDR3 has 16 amino acids. The CDR3, as DNA: TGTGCCAGCAGTTTGATAGCGGGAGCCTACACAGATACGCAGTATTTT. Translating gives CASSLIAGAYTDTQYF.

This clonotype showed up just a few times. The rearrangement joins TRBV12-3 or TRBV12-4 to TRBJ2-2; 7 bases are a match to TRBD2. The CDR3 contains 14 residues. The J segment lost 5 bases and the V segment lost 1 base, leaving 1 base of the junction unmatched. CDR3 in DNA: TGTGCCAGCAGTTTAGGGGGGGGAACCGGGGAGCTGTTTTTT. Translated: CASSLGGGTGELFF.

The rearrangement joins TRBV9 to TRBJ1-2, with 7 positions matching TRBD1. J gave up 4 bases and V 3 bases, and 9 bases lay outside the gene matches. Germline CDR1 is SGDLS and CDR2 is YYNGEE. This CDR3 is built from 15 residues. CDR3 sequence: CASSGFTGDGYGYTF. DNA for the CDR3: TGTGCCAGCAGCGGGTTTACAGGGGACGGCTATGGCTACACCTTC.

This clonotype has at least ten counts. The chain recombines TRBV29-1 with TRBJ2-7, with TRBD1 matching 8 bases. The V and J ends lost 2 bases and 0 bases, in that order; junction bases with no gene match: 6. The CDR3 has 15 amino acids. Germline V gene lookup returns CDR1 SQVTM and CDR2 ANQGSEA. In DNA form, the CDR3 reads TGCAGCGTTGAATACAGGACAGGGACCTCCTACGAGCAGTACTTC. Amino acid sequence: CSVEYRTGTSYEQYF.

This chain uses TRBV19 with TRBJ2-3, with a tentative D call TRBD2 (5 bases). From germline, CDR1 is LNHDA and CDR2 SQIVND (reference sequence). This CDR3 spans 10 amino acids. V was clipped by 10 bases and J by 6 bases, with 8 bases between them. CDR3 amino acids: CATGLDTQYF. CDR3 bases: TGTGCCACTGGACTCGATACGCAGTATTTT. The full variable domain, its missing parts supplied by reference TRBV19 and TRBJ2-3, is DGGITQSPKYLFRKEGQNVTLSCEQNLNHDAMYWYRQDPGQGLRLIYYSQIVNDFQKGDIAEGYSVSREKKESFPLTVTSAQKNPTAFYLCATGLDTQYFGPGTRLTVL.

The chain couples TRBV12-5 to TRBJ2-5; D unclear. This CDR3 has 14 amino acids. CDR1 LGHNT and CDR2 FRNRAP come from the germline V gene. V lost 1 base to trimming and J lost 2 bases, with 8 bases between them. CDR3 region: CASGLEGRQETQYF. The DNA for the CDR3 is TGTGCTAGTGGTTTGGAGGGCAGACAAGAGACCCAGTACTTC.

This clonotype has just a few counts. The rearrangement links TRBV7-9 to TRBJ1-1, with D possibly matching TRBD1 (6 bases). CDR3 length: 14 residues. V lost 6 bases to trimming and J lost 4 bases, with 15 bases between them. Per germline, CDR1 SEHNR and CDR2 FQNEAQ (reference sequence). CDR3 sequence reads: CASRVGGPGTEAFF. Written as DNA, the CDR3 is TGTGCCAGCAGGGTGGGGGGCCCGGGCACTGAAGCTTTCTTT.

The J gene is TRBJ2-1, the V gene TRBV7-3; weak D call: TRBD1 (5 bases). This CDR3 is built from 13 residues. The germline CDR1 and CDR2 sequences are SGHTA and FQGTGA. The germline V and J ends were trimmed by 3 bases and 10 bases, with 13 bases remaining between them. DNA of the CDR3: TGTGCCAGCAGCTTGGACAAAGGGTACGAGCAGTTCTTC. This encodes CASSLDKGYEQFF.